A selection of T cell receptor beta chains follows, all from one sample in a study of blood T cells in healthy people across ages. TCRdb independently ran MiXCR on the 5' RACE reads; one entry per CDR3 protein. The sample lists approximately 700,000 distinct CDR3 sequences; 32% were seen once. The sample taken for sequencing was blood. The receptors derive from an elderly woman in good health. Each CDR3 is given with its conserved first and last residue. D genes are given only for firm matches. Size is omitted from some rows. Given values are once, few, many or a class for expanded clones.

cdr3_aa cdr3_nt v_call clone_size d_call j_call
CASSLLTAFSTDTQYF TGCGCCAGCAGCTTGTTGACCGCCTTTAGCACAGATACGCAGTATTTT TRBV5-1 NA NA TRBJ2-3
CASSYPGQPQHF TGTGCCAGCAGTTACCCGGGGCAGCCCCAGCATTTT TRBV6-2/TRBV6-3 few NA TRBJ1-5
CARGQTNTGELFF TGTGCCAGGGGACAGACGAACACCGGGGAGCTGTTTTTT TRBV2 NA TRBD1 TRBJ2-2
CASSPLGGTRGTDTQYF TGTGCCAGCAGCCCCCTGGGGGGGACCCGGGGCACAGATACGCAGTATTTT TRBV7-3 NA TRBD2 TRBJ2-3
CASSRNSGQGIPYEQYF TGTGCCAGTAGTAGGAATTCGGGACAGGGAATACCCTACGAGCAGTACTTC TRBV19 many TRBD1 TRBJ2-7
CASSMTGPPYEQFF TGCGCCAGCAGCATGACGGGGCCTCCCTACGAGCAGTTCTTC TRBV5-1 NA NA TRBJ2-1
CASSAWPGQRSGANVRTF TGTGCCAGCAGCGCATGGCCGGGGCAAAGGTCTGGGGCCAACGTCCGGACTTTC TRBV5-4 few NA TRBJ2-6
CSAGAPYGGWNEQFF TGCAGTGCTGGGGCCCCTTACGGAGGATGGAATGAGCAGTTCTTC TRBV20-1 few NA TRBJ2-1
CASSLGPQDTQYF TGTGCCAGCAGCTTAGGACCTCAAGATACGCAGTATTTT TRBV7-2 many NA TRBJ2-3
CASSTGPGGQETQYF TGCGCCAGCAGCACGGGCCCCGGGGGACAAGAGACCCAGTACTTC TRBV5-1 many NA TRBJ2-5
CASSPGQGYAETQYF TGCGCCAGCAGCCCGGGACAGGGGTATGCAGAGACCCAGTACTTC TRBV5-1 many TRBD1 TRBJ2-5
CASSLGVAAASGNTIYF TGTGCCAGCAGCTTAGGGGTAGCCGCCGCCTCTGGAAACACCATATATTTT TRBV7-6 NA NA TRBJ1-3
CASGDRGERTYEQYF TGTGCCAGTGGGGACAGGGGAGAGCGCACCTACGAGCAGTACTTC TRBV19 NA TRBD1 TRBJ2-7
CASSRQGVGYTF TGTGCCAGCAGCCGACAGGGGGTTGGCTACACCTTC TRBV3-1 NA TRBD1 TRBJ1-2
CAGSLRGVVGTQYF TGTGCCGGCAGCTTAAGGGGTGTAGTGGGTACCCAGTACTTC TRBV7-2 NA NA TRBJ2-5
CASSQDNGEQYF TGTGCCAGCAGCCAAGACAATGGCGAGCAGTACTTC TRBV3-1 many NA TRBJ2-7
CASSIGQGDTQYF TGCGCCAGCAGCATAGGACAAGGCGACACGCAGTATTTT TRBV5-1 many NA TRBJ2-3
CASSLAGGASSYNEQFF TGCGCCAGCAGCTTGGCCGGGGGGGCAAGCTCCTACAATGAGCAGTTCTTC TRBV5-1 many TRBD2 TRBJ2-1
CSARGQASGQETQYF TGCAGTGCTAGAGGGCAAGCTAGCGGACAAGAGACCCAGTACTTC TRBV20-1 once TRBD2 TRBJ2-5
CASSLERGYGYTF TGTGCCAGCAGCCTGGAGAGGGGCTATGGCTACACCTTC TRBV7-2 many NA TRBJ1-2
CASRRQDANTGELFF TGTGCCAGCAGAAGACAGGACGCGAACACCGGGGAGCTGTTTTTT TRBV6-1 NA NA TRBJ2-2
CAFPIGTQYF TGTGCCTTTCCAATAGGGACCCAGTACTTC TRBV10-3 NA NA TRBJ2-5
CSVESPRAGAYNEQFF TGCAGCGTTGAATCCCCACGAGCGGGAGCCTACAATGAGCAGTTCTTC TRBV29-1 once TRBD2 TRBJ2-1
CASSLVVALNTEAFF TGTGCCAGCAGCTTGGTGGTGGCGTTGAACACTGAAGCTTTCTTT TRBV5-5 few NA TRBJ1-1
CASSQGYRDRSYEQYF TGCGCCAGCAGCCAAGGGTACCGGGACAGGTCCTACGAGCAGTACTTC TRBV4-3 many TRBD1 TRBJ2-7
CSATQGQRGGTDEQYF TGCAGTGCTACCCAGGGACAGCGGGGGGGCACTGACGAGCAGTACTTC TRBV20-1 many TRBD2 TRBJ2-7
CASSQGSGGTLGETQYF TGCGCCAGCAGCCAAGGGAGCGGGGGGACCCTGGGAGAGACCCAGTACTTC TRBV5-1 NA TRBD2 TRBJ2-5
CSVAGLAGGNTGELFF TGCAGCGTTGCGGGACTAGCGGGGGGAAACACCGGGGAGCTGTTTTTT TRBV29-1 few TRBD2 TRBJ2-2
CASSFEGPGLGYTF TGTGCCAGCAGCTTTGAGGGCCCTGGGCTTGGCTACACCTTC TRBV5-6 many NA TRBJ1-2
CASSTSSGGPVSTDTQYF TGTGCCAGCAGCACATCTAGCGGGGGGCCGGTTAGCACAGATACGCAGTATTTT TRBV3-1 NA TRBD2 TRBJ2-3
CASSLQGRSGYTF TGTGCCAGCAGCTTACAGGGACGAAGTGGCTACACCTTC TRBV7-3 many NA TRBJ1-2